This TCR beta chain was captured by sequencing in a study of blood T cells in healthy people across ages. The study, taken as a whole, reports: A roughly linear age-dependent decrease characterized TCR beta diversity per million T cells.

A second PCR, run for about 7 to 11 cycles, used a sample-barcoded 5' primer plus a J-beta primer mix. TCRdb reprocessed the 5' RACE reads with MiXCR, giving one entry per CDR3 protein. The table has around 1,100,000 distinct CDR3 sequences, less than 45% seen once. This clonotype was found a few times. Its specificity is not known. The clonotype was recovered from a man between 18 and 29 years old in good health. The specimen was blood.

DNA of the CDR3: TGTGCCAGCAGCCCCCTTCTGACAGCGAACACTGAAGCTTTCTTT. This sequence encodes CASSPLLTANTEAFF. V is TRBV7-9 and J is TRBJ1-1; the D gene is possibly TRBD1 (5 bases). The V gene lost 5 bases and the J gene lost 1 base, with 14 bases spanning the gap. CDR1 and CDR2 from the germline V gene are SEHNR and FQNEAQ (reference sequence). The CDR3 contains 15 residues.